The sequence of this TCR beta chain was determined in a study of T cell responses to AZD1222 COVID-19 vaccine. The data were produced by immunoSEQ multiplex PCR, yet TCRdb's version contains in-frame clones alone and is incomplete. This table holds more than 95,000 clones, 90% found once. Trimming stripped 8 bases from V and 0 bases from J, with 13 bases between. CDR1 and CDR2 from the germline V gene are SNHLY and FYNNEI. The CDR3 is 14 amino acids. This clonotype was sampled from an adult in good health. The rearrangement uses TRBV2 and TRBJ1-1; D remains unclear. Specimen: peripheral blood, collected on day 0 of AZD1222 vaccination. CDR3 protein: CASWLDTLNTEAFF. The CDR3 nucleotides are TGTGCCAGCTGGCTTGACACCTTGAACACTGAAGCTTTCTTT.